This passage covers 8 T cell receptor beta chains from one sample sequenced in a study of blood T cells in healthy people across ages (dated by TCRdb to 2013 to 2016). Library construction relied on 5' RACE. Data came from an Illumina HiSeq 2500. A second about 7 to 12 cycle PCR used a sample-barcoded 5' primer and a J-beta primer mix. The raw public reads went through TCRdb reprocessing: fastp at Q25, MiXCR clone calling, in-frame beta chains kept. Every entry covers one CDR3 protein and lists the most common genes and DNA from its rows. The sample table holds about 1.1 million distinct CDR3 sequences, of which under 40% were seen once. Approximately 14% of the sample is in the top ten clones. Material for sequencing was blood. These receptors all come from a man aged 18 to 29 in good health.

The chain carries TRBV10-3 and TRBJ2-5, with D unresolved. V lost 11 bases to trimming and J lost 5 bases, with 15 bases between them. The V gene's germline CDR1 is ENHRY and CDR2 SYGVKD. This CDR3 is 12 amino acids long. The CDR3 spells CASKGIVETQYF. CDR3 sequence (DNA): TGTGCCTCCAAGGGTATCGTCGAGACCCAGTACTTC.

This clonotype was recorded many times. The J gene is TRBJ1-5, the V gene TRBV5-6, with 7 bases lining up with TRBD1. Trimming cost V 0 bases and J 5 bases; bases outside gene matches: 8. The CDR3 loop spans 16 amino acids. Germline CDR1 and CDR2: SGHDT and YYEEEE. Here the CDR3 DNA reads TGTGCCAGCAGCTTGGGGGTGGGACAGCCCGATCAGCCCCAGCATTTT. It translates to CASSLGVGQPDQPQHF.

This sequence joins TRBV4-1 and TRBJ2-7; no definite D call. TRBJ2-5 matches the DNA end more closely, so the J call is doubtful. Germline CDR1 reads MGHRA; CDR2 reads YSYEKL. The length of the CDR3 is 17 residues. The CDR3 sequence: CASSQDRLGSQAETQYF. The CDR3 DNA follows: TGCGCCAGCAGCCAAGATCGGCTGGGATCTCAGGCGGAGACCCAGTACTTC.

The chain combines TRBV28 with TRBJ2-6; the D is unclear. Germline V gene sequence: CDR1 MDHEN, CDR2 SYDVKM. The CDR3 extends over 15 amino acids. The germline V and J ends were trimmed by 1 base and 7 bases, with 11 bases remaining between them. CDR3 amino acids: CASSLSRYGANVLTF. CDR3 coding DNA: TGTGCCAGCAGTTTATCCAGGTATGGCGCCAACGTCCTGACTTTC.

The chain uses TRBV5-1 and TRBJ1-1, with TRBD1 matching 7 bases. Germline V lookup: CDR1 SGHRS, CDR2 YFSETQ. V gave up 4 bases and J gave up 8 bases; unmatched junction bases: 14. The CDR3 is 15 residues long. This CDR3 reads CASSPRPTGVGEAFF. The CDR3 bases are TGCGCCAGCAGCCCAAGACCCACAGGGGTCGGAGAAGCTTTCTTT. The full variable domain, its missing parts supplied by reference TRBV5-1 and TRBJ1-1, is KAGVTQTPRYLIKTRGQQVTLSCSPISGHRSVSWYQQTPGQGLQFLFEYFSETQRNKGNFPGRFSGRQFSNSRSEMNVSTLELGDSALYLCASSPRPTGVGEAFFGQGTRLTVV.

Comments on this clonotype: One end of the junction does not line up with germline, which may come from a read error. This chain uses TRBV6-1 with TRBJ1-2, with D tentatively TRBD1 (5 bases). Germline-derived CDR1 and CDR2 are MNHNS and SASEGT. The CDR3 contains 18 residues. The CDR3 reads CASVQTAARGKANYGCTF. CDR3 coding DNA: TGTGCCAGCGTCCAAACAGCGGCAAGGGGTAAAGCTAACTATGGCTGCACCTTC.

The CDR3 loop is CASSEDDSNQPQHF. In DNA form, the CDR3 reads TGTGCCAGCAGCGAGGACGATAGCAATCAGCCCCAGCATTTT. This sequence joins TRBV9 and TRBJ1-5, with unresolved D. The ends were cut back, 3 bases at V and 0 bases at J, with 7 bases in the middle. The CDR3 runs 14 residues. CDR1 and CDR2 (germline): SGDLS, YYNGEE.

This sequence joins TRBV20-1 and TRBJ1-5; D unclear. Germline V gene lookup returns CDR1 DFQATT and CDR2 SNEGSKA (reference sequence). The CDR3 runs to 15 residues. The germline V and J ends were trimmed by 5 bases and 5 bases, with 19 bases remaining between them. The CDR3 bases are TGCAGTGCTTCCCCGAGAGCAGCAGTCGATCAGCCCCAGCATTTT. Translation gives CSASPRAAVDQPQHF.